This T cell receptor beta chain emerged from a study of glioma-infiltrating T cells. This clonotype was picked up a small number of times. Its antigen is unidentified. Study-level results: Tissue and blood shared very few CDR3 sequences. Above-expected tissue-blood divergence occurred in all gliomas, most in low-grade ones.

Germline V lookup: CDR1 SGHDN, CDR2 FVKESK. Trimming cost V 1 base and J 10 bases, with 8 bases left between them. This CDR3 comprises 13 residues. Amplification of TCR alpha and beta CDR3 regions from RNA used iRepertoire nested multiplex PCR. For one-step reverse transcription and amplification, roughly 100-400 ng of tissue mRNA or PBMC total RNA was used. TCRdb re-called the multiplex PCR reads through MiXCR, storing one row per CDR3 protein. The table records approximately 140,000 distinct CDR3 sequences, about 25% of them present only once. Sequenced: glioma tissue, nonneoplastic brain tissue, or PBMCs (not recorded which). This sequence joins TRBV14 and TRBJ1-6; no clear D. The sequence came from a human donor with low-grade glioma or glioblastoma, undergoing nonglioma brain surgery, or in good health (not recorded which). The CDR3 spells CASSQGGGSPLHF. CDR3 nucleotides: TGTGCCAGCAGCCAAGGCGGTGGGTCACCCCTCCACTTT.